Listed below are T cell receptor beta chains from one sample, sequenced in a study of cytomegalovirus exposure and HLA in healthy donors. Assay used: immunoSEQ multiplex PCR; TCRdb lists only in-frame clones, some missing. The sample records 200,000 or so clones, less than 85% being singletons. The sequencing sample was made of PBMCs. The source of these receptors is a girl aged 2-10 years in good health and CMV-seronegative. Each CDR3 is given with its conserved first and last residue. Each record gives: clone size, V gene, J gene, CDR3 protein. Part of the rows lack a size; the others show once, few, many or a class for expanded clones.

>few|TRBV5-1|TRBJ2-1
CASSPGTSVNNEQFF
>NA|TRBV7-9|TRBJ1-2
CASSSGQGAGRF
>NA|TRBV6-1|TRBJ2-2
CASSVSGQRASTGELFF
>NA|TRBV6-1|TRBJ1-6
CASKEARNSPLHF
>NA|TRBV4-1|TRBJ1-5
CASSQDGSWQPQHF
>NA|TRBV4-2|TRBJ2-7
CASSHGTSGRDDEQHF
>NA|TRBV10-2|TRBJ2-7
CASSDVTWLAGGREQYF
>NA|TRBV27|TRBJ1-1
CASSTTPNTEAFF
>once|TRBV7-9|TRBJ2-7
CASSSKSGGYEQYF
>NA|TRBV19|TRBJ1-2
CASSTDRGQNNYGYTF
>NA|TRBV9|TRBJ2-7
CASSVAGSNEQYF
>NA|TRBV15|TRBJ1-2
CATSRAPSDYGYTF
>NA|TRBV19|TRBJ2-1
CASSLSRDEQFF
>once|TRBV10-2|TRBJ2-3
CASRLRRGGRLGTDTQYF
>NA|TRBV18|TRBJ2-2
CASSPTLLQGGELFF
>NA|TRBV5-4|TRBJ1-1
CASSGGTVSNTEAFF
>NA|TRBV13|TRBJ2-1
CASSLVGGDSYNEQFF
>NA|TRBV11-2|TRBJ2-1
CASSLLSSGENNEQFF
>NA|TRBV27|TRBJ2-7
CASSSQGGDYEQYF
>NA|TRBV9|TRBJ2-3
CASSLIVGGGIDTQYF
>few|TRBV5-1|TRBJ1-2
CASSKGQNDGYTF
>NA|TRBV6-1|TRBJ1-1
CASSEQDQGAFF
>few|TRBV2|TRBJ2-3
CASSEGGSTDTQYF
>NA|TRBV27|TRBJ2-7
CASSSRQGGAYEQYF
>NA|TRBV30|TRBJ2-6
CAWSGRSGFRGANVLTF
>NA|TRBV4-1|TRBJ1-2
CASSQEESARTF
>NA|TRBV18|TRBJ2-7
CASSPRDKPYEQYF
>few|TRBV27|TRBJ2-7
CASRDRTYEQYF
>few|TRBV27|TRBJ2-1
CASSSGSSYNEQFF
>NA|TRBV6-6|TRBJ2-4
CASSYRTAGGENIQYF
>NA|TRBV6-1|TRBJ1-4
CASRRQGNEKLFF
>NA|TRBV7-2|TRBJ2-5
CASSFGRAETQYF
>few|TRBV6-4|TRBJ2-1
CASSELAGGGDEQFF
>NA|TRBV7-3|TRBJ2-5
CASSFGGGAAETQYF
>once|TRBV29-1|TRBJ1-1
CSVPEENTEAFF
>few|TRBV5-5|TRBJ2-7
CASSLVAADYEQYF
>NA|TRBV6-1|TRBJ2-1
CASSEAAGGVDEQFF
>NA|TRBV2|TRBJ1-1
CASSELVVDTGAFF
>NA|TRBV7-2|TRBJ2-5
CASSLGTRGQYF
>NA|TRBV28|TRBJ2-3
CASSLSPSGSKGTQYF
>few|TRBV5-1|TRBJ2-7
CASSRVSTSLTTITVGEQYF